A single sample is the source of the 24 T cell receptor beta chains below, sequenced in a study of OX40 agonist ivuxolimab in advanced cancers. The table came from immunoSEQ multiplex PCR; TCRdb's copy has only in-frame clones and leaves some out. The sample lists approximately 70,000 clones, approximately 83% seen once, with more than 1.4% in the top ten. The input for sequencing was CD4+ or CD8+ T cells sorted from blood, taken in a trial of the OX40 agonist ivuxolimab. Source of these receptors: an adult with an advanced solid tumor such as melanoma, head and neck, liver or kidney cancer.

This clone was seen only a few times. This chain connects TRBV7-2 to TRBJ2-3; 7 bases are a match to TRBD2. Trimming cost V 0 bases and J 10 bases; bases outside gene matches: 7. There are 14 residues in the CDR3. Germline assignment: CDR1 SGHTA and CDR2 FQGNSA. The CDR3 loop reads CASSLAGGIDAQYF. The CDR3 bases are TGTGCCAGCAGCTTAGCGGGGGGGATTGACGCGCAGTATTTT. Looking up the rest from reference TRBV7-2 and TRBJ2-3 gives the full variable domain: GAGVSQSPSNKVTEKGKDVELRCDPISGHTALYWYRQSLGQGLEFLIYFQGNSAPDKSGLPSDRFSAERTGGSVSTLTIQRTQQEDSAVYLCASSLAGGIDAQYFGPGTRLTVL.

This chain links TRBV5-1 with TRBJ2-1; D is perhaps TRBD1 or TRBD2 (6 bases each). The CDR3 loop spans 17 amino acids. CDR1 and CDR2 from the germline V gene are SGHRS and YFSETQ. The V gene lost 4 bases and the J gene lost 2 bases, with 19 bases spanning the gap. Here the CDR3 reads CASSPRRGGMPYNEQFF. The CDR3 DNA reads TGCGCCAGCAGCCCCCGGAGAGGGGGGATGCCCTACAATGAGCAGTTCTTC. The variable domain in full, completed from reference TRBV5-1 and TRBJ2-1, reads KAGVTQTPRYLIKTRGQQVTLSCSPISGHRSVSWYQQTPGQGLQFLFEYFSETQRNKGNFPGRFSGRQFSNSRSEMNVSTLELGDSALYLCASSPRRGGMPYNEQFFGPGTRLTVL.

The chain joins TRBV25-1 to TRBJ1-3; D remains unclear. Trimming took 0 bases from V and 5 from J, leaving 11 bases between them. CDR1 is MGHDK and CDR2 is SYGVNS in the germline V gene. The CDR3 covers 15 residues. In DNA form, the CDR3 reads TGTGCCAGCAGTGAATATAACGTACGAAGAAACACCATATATTTT. Its translation: CASSEYNVRRNTIYF.

This chain connects TRBV6-5 to TRBJ2-7; D assignment may be TRBD1 or TRBD2 (5 bases each). CDR1 and CDR2 from the germline V gene are MNHEY and SVGAGI. CDR3 length equals 13 residues. Trimming left V 6 bases short and J 6 bases short, with 15 bases between. The CDR3 protein is CASRGTAKGEQYF. CDR3 DNA: TGTGCCAGCAGGGGGACCGCTAAGGGCGAGCAGTACTTC.

The chain recombines TRBV7-8 with TRBJ2-5; D is perhaps TRBD1 (6 bases). Germline V lookup: CDR1 SGHVS, CDR2 FQNEAQ. Trimming shortened V by 5 bases and J by 5 bases, and 12 bases separated the two germline ends. This CDR3 region has 13 residues. Written as DNA, the CDR3 is TGTGCCAGCAGCACAGGGTTTCGGGAGACCCAGTACTTC. This encodes CASSTGFRETQYF.

The gene calls are TRBV5-4 and TRBJ1-2; D perhaps matches TRBD1 (6 bases). V lost 3 bases and J lost 2, with 8 bases in between. CDR1 and CDR2 (germline): SGHNT, YYREEE (reference sequence). The CDR3 runs 13 residues. The CDR3 spells CASSSGQNYGYTF. The DNA for the CDR3 is TGTGCCAGCAGCTCTGGACAGAACTATGGCTACACCTTC.

The chain links TRBV28 to TRBJ1-5, with unresolved D. CDR1 is MDHEN, CDR2 SYDVKM, per germline. The CDR3 runs to 12 residues. V dropped 6 bases and J dropped 4 bases, with 7 bases sitting between them. The CDR3 here is CASSRGNQPQHF. The CDR3 DNA reads as TGTGCCAGCAGCCGAGGTAATCAGCCCCAGCATTTT.

The chain employs TRBV29-1 and TRBJ1-2, with a tentative D call TRBD1 (5 bases). Germline CDR1 reads SQVTM; CDR2 reads ANQGSEA. The CDR3 has 13 amino acids. Trimming left V 6 bases short and J 0 bases short, with 11 bases between. The CDR3, as DNA: TGCAGCGTCGCAGGGACCTCTAACTATGGCTACACCTTC. Its protein is CSVAGTSNYGYTF.

The chain is built from TRBV5-3 and TRBJ1-5, with 8 nucleotides matching TRBD1. TRBV5-3 is an ORF, with its function uncertain. This CDR3 spans 18 amino acids. V shed 4 bases, J shed 2 bases, and the junction held 14 bases outside the gene matches. Written as DNA, the CDR3 is TGTGCCAGAAGCCAGGACAGGGTTGAATATCGGCGCAATCAGCCCCAGCATTTT. It is translated as CARSQDRVEYRRNQPQHF.

The chain employs TRBV5-5 and TRBJ2-7; 8 nucleotides match TRBD1. V shed 2 bases and J 4 bases; nucleotides not matched to a gene: 11. The CDR3 sequence is 16 residues long. Germline values: CDR1 SGHKS, CDR2 YYEKEE (reference sequence). As DNA, the CDR3 is TGTGCCAGCAGCTTAGGGACAGGAATTATTGGGTACGAGCAGTACTTC. Protein product: CASSLGTGIIGYEQYF.

The chain combines TRBV19 with TRBJ2-2; 9 nucleotides align to TRBD1. Germline V gene data show CDR1 as LNHDA and CDR2 as SQIVND (reference sequence). The CDR3 runs to 14 residues. V lost 7 bases, J lost 4 bases, and 4 bases stayed unmatched. CDR3 region: CASNGQGTTGELFF. As DNA, the CDR3 is TGTGCCAGTAATGGACAGGGGACCACCGGGGAGCTGTTTTTT.

The chain employs TRBV6-6 and TRBJ2-7; the D gene is possibly TRBD1 (5 bases). Germline V gene data show CDR1 as MNHNY and CDR2 as SVGAGI (reference sequence). Deletions cut 7 bases from V and 2 bases from J, with 18 bases between. This CDR3 is 15 amino acids long. The CDR3, as DNA: TGTGCCAGCACTCTCGGTGGGGCTACCGCCTACGAGCAGTACTTC. This codes for CASTLGGATAYEQYF.

The chain links TRBV28 to TRBJ1-3, with D perhaps TRBD1 (6 bases). The CDR3 totals 15 residues. V was trimmed by 8 bases and J by 3 bases, leaving 17 bases between them. CDR1 is MDHEN, CDR2 SYDVKM, per germline. For the CDR3, the DNA is TGTGCCAGCTCTAGACAGGCGGGGAGTGGAAACACCATATATTTT. The encoded protein is CASSRQAGSGNTIYF.

The rearrangement joins TRBV7-9 to TRBJ1-1, with 7 bases matching TRBD1. This CDR3 has 15 amino acids. J gave up 11 bases and V 4 bases, and 16 bases lay outside the gene matches. Germline-derived CDR1 and CDR2 are SEHNR and FQNEAQ (reference sequence). CDR3 sequence reads: CASSSMGAGGLDAFF. In DNA form, the CDR3 reads TGTGCCAGCAGCTCCATGGGTGCAGGGGGTTTAGACGCTTTCTTT. The full variable domain, with the rest looked up from reference TRBV7-9 and TRBJ1-1, is DTGVSQNPRHKITKRGQNVTFRCDPISEHNRLYWYRQTLGQGPEFLTYFQNEAQLEKSRLLSDRFSAERPKGSFSTLEIQRTEQGDSAMYLCASSSMGAGGLDAFFGQGTRLTVV.

The CDR3 DNA follows: TGTGCCAGCAGTGAAGCGCACAGGCATGAAAAACTGTTTTTT. Amino acid sequence: CASSEAHRHEKLFF. The chain joins TRBV6-1 to TRBJ1-4; a weak D match, TRBD1 (5 bases). The V end lost 0 bases, the J end lost 6 bases, and 8 bases lay between the germline ends. Germline CDR1 and CDR2: MNHNS and SASEGT. The CDR3 is 14 residues long.

To note about this clone: At one end, the junction sequence differs from germline, possibly due to a read error. The chain links TRBV10-3 to TRBJ2-7; weak D call: TRBD2 (6 bases). CDR3 length: 12 amino acids. Per germline, CDR1 ENHRY and CDR2 SYGVKD. The CDR3 loop is CASGSQGYGQYF. The CDR3 nucleotides read TGTGCCTCCGGGAGCCAGGGCTACGGGCAGTACTTC.

The chain carries TRBV6-5 and TRBJ1-1; D might be TRBD1 (6 bases). CDR1 is MNHEY, CDR2 SVGAGI, per germline. The CDR3 extends over 13 amino acids. Trimming cost V 6 bases and J 7 bases, with 15 bases left between them. The CDR3 here is CASRLSGQIEAFF. The CDR3 DNA is TGTGCCAGCAGACTATCAGGACAGATTGAAGCTTTCTTT.

The J gene is TRBJ2-3, the V gene TRBV7-2; D remains ambiguous. The CDR3 is made up of 12 amino acids. Per germline, CDR1 SGHTA and CDR2 FQGNSA. V lost 5 bases and J 1 base, leaving 4 bases between the germline ends. The DNA of the CDR3 is TGTGCCAGCAGCGCCCGCACAGATACGCAGTATTTT. This encodes CASSARTDTQYF.

The V and J genes are TRBV5-6 and TRBJ1-1; 8 nucleotides match TRBD1. Trimming took 3 bases from V and 5 from J; bases not matched to a gene: 0. The CDR3 is 12 residues long. Looked up from germline, CDR1 is SGHDT and CDR2 is YYEEEE. CDR3 protein: CASSYRGTEAFF. CDR3 bases: TGTGCCAGCAGCTACAGGGGGACTGAAGCTTTCTTT.

The J gene is TRBJ2-7, the V gene TRBV18; weak D call: TRBD1 (5 bases). In germline, CDR1 is KGHSH, CDR2 LQKENI. The CDR3 contains 13 residues. The V end was cut by 3 bases, the J end by 6 bases, with 12 bases between. The CDR3 is CASSPLQGPEQYF. CDR3 bases: TGTGCCAGCTCACCTCTGCAGGGTCCCGAGCAGTACTTC.

J is TRBJ1-2 and V is TRBV19, with 7 bases fitting TRBD1. The CDR3 extends over 16 amino acids. The junction had 11 bases not matched to a gene; V was cut back by 2 bases and J by 5 bases. Germline V lookup: CDR1 LNHDA, CDR2 SQIVND (reference sequence). In DNA, the CDR3 is TGTGCCAGTAGTATACCTCGCAGAGGGGGCGGGTATGGCTACACCTTC. Protein sequence: CASSIPRRGGGYGYTF.

The chain carries TRBV28 and TRBJ1-1; D call uncertain. Germline CDR1 and CDR2: MDHEN and SYDVKM. V was clipped by 3 bases and J by 4 bases, with 9 bases between them. This CDR3 region has 13 residues. CDR3 protein: CASSFISATEAFF. For the CDR3, the DNA is TGTGCCAGCAGTTTCATATCGGCCACTGAAGCTTTCTTT.

The V and J genes are TRBV18 and TRBJ1-2; no firm D call. The CDR3 totals 12 residues. Between the trimmed V and J ends, which lost 2 bases and 7 bases, there was a span of 8 bases. Germline V gene lookup returns CDR1 KGHSH and CDR2 LQKENI. The DNA of the CDR3 is TGTGCCAGCTCACCAAGGGAGTCTGGCTACACCTTC. It encodes CASSPRESGYTF.

The chain is built from TRBV5-1 and TRBJ2-1; 13 bases fit TRBD2. This CDR3 has 14 residues. Germline V lookup: CDR1 SGHRS, CDR2 YFSETQ. V lost 3 bases and J lost 6; bases outside the gene matches: 0. This CDR3 reads CASSWTSGGNEQFF. The CDR3 DNA follows: TGCGCCAGCAGCTGGACTAGCGGGGGCAATGAGCAGTTCTTC.